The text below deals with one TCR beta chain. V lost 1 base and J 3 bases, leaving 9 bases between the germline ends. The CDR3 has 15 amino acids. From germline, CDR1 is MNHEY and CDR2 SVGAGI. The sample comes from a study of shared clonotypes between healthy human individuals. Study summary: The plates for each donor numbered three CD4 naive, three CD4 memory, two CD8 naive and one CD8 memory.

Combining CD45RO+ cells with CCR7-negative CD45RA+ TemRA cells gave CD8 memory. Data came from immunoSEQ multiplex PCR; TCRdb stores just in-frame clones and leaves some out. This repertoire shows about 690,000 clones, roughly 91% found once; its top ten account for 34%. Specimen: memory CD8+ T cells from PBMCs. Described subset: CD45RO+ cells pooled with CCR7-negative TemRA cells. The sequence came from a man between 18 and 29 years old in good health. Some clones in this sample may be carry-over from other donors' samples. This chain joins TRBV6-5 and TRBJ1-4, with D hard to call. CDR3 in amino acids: CASSYWAGPNEKLFF. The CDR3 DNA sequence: TGTGCCAGCAGTTACTGGGCTGGCCCTAATGAAAAACTGTTTTTT.